This TCR beta chain was retrieved from a study of OX40 agonist ivuxolimab in advanced cancers. With respect to the entire study: Ivuxolimab was an agonistic, fully human IgG2 monoclonal antibody directed against OX40 (CD134), a costimulatory receptor. The monotherapy dose-escalation portion (N of about 50 patients) of the phase I ivuxolimab trial is reported in the paper. Peripheral TCRbeta sequencing was intended to test whether TCR sequence diversity was altered and clonal T-cell expansion was caused by ivuxolimab. In the dose-escalation cohort, around four fifths of patients were male, and the mean age was around 60 years, with a range of about 20 to 90. Intravenous ivuxolimab was administered to patients every 2 weeks at six dose levels: 0.01, 0.1, 0.3, 1.5, 3 and 10 mg/kg. Three dose-escalation patients achieved partial responses, one with hepatocellular carcinoma and two with cutaneous melanoma. Among the approximately 54 dose-escalation patients, some 20 had hepatocellular carcinoma, roughly 15 melanoma, 9 renal cell carcinoma and 9 head and neck cancer. Prior anti-PD-1, anti-PD-L1 or anti-CTLA-4 therapy was permitted, and 40% of dose-escalation patients had received checkpoint inhibitors. The full study reports these points: In the 0.1-3.0 mg/kg groups, partial responders were among the patients with the lowest normalized peripheral clonal expansion, particularly in CD8+ T cells. Low levels of normalized T-cell clonal expansion were also seen in some patients who did not respond. On average, CD8+ T cells showed more expanded clones than CD4+ T cells after ivuxolimab. At doses of 0.1 to 3.0 mg/kg, clonal expansion of both CD4+ and CD8+ T cells in blood was seen between baseline and week 6. Which antigens the clonally expanded peripheral T cells were specific for was not determined.

Genomic DNA was isolated from the sorted cells so that the TCRbeta CDR3 region could be sequenced. The immunoSEQ Assay was used to sequence the TCRbeta CDR3 regions. Sourced from immuneACCESS, this table was stored by TCRdb with only in-frame sequences that have V and J called. A share of the clones is absent; for the studies checked, an unresolved V gene accounts for under half, and the remainder has no known explanation. This sample comprises tens of thousands of clones, around 86% of them detected only once. The biggest ten clones account for around 0.23% of the sample. The germline V gene provides CDR1 SGHVS and CDR2 FQNEAQ. V is cut back by 4 bases and J by 4 bases, with 16 bases in the junction unmatched. The CDR3 runs 18 residues from the cysteine to the phenylalanine. Only the CDR3 DNA stays, 54 bases, in frame from base 1. The table lists this clone with a count of one. The antigen this receptor binds is unknown. No base-level quality is on record; no much larger clone is a single base apart.

Patients with a history of autoimmune disease or receiving systemic immunosuppression were excluded from the trial. Peripheral blood for TCR sequencing was collected from all dose cohorts at baseline, on cycle 4 day 1, and on cycle 7 day 1. The samples were taken from a phase I, first-in-human, multicenter, open-label dose-escalation trial of ivuxolimab. Adults with locally advanced or metastatic head and neck squamous cell, hepatocellular, melanoma or renal cell carcinoma were enrolled in the trial. Before TCR sequencing, CD4+ T cells and CD8+ T cells from peripheral blood were sorted into separate populations.

Sequenced material: CD4+ or CD8+ T cells sorted from blood, taken in a trial of the OX40 agonist ivuxolimab. Recombination connected TRBV7-8 to TRBJ2-1, with 7 bases in between that match TRBD2. The TCR comes from an adult with an advanced solid tumor such as melanoma, head and neck, liver or kidney cancer. The CDR3 has the sequence CASSSRYSGTTSYNEQFF. The nucleotide sequence reads TGTGCCAGCAGCTCAAGGTACTCCGGGACTACCTCATACAATGAGCAGTTCTTC.